A selection of T cell receptor beta chains follows, all from one sample in a study of cytomegalovirus exposure and HLA in healthy donors. The repertoire was sequenced with immunoSEQ multiplex PCR; TCRdb's copy has only in-frame clones and lacks some. The data contain around 180,000 clones, less than 75% of them singletons. Source material: PBMCs. The receptors stem from a girl between 10 and 17 years old in good health and CMV-seronegative. Both conserved end residues are trimmed from each CDR3.

v_call	j_call	cdr3_aa
TRBV12-5	TRBJ2-2	ASGAPTDSTGELF
TRBV27	TRBJ2-6	ASSLSPAGANVLT
TRBV19	TRBJ2-7	ASSRDRVAHEQY
TRBV27	TRBJ1-4	ASRGGTYEKLF
TRBV5-8	TRBJ2-7	ASSLGGGGAYEQY
TRBV6-6	TRBJ1-4	ASSLDRTNEKLF
TRBV6-1	TRBJ2-1	ASSEVLGTSEEQF
TRBV6-1	TRBJ2-3	ASSDHTSGGLYTQY
TRBV11-2	TRBJ1-1	ASSRDPNTEAF
TRBV9	TRBJ2-2	ASSLGGGRAGELF
TRBV5-6	TRBJ2-5	ASSLGRGFGETQY
TRBV30	TRBJ1-3	AWSVRGGSVGNTIY
TRBV6-6	TRBJ1-1	ASRLGQGNTEAF
TRBV2	TRBJ2-2	ASSLRGTTGELF
TRBV5-1	TRBJ1-1	ASSTTGTDTEAF
TRBV23-1	TRBJ2-7	ASSRDRDHEQY
TRBV5-1	TRBJ1-6	ASSSGQGDSPLH
TRBV14	TRBJ2-6	ASSAGNLLGANVLT
TRBV10-1	TRBJ2-2	ASSGGQTNTGELF
TRBV9	TRBJ2-5	ASSVEYGQGYQETQY
TRBV6-6	TRBJ2-5	ASSYQGETQY
TRBV9	TRBJ2-1	ASSVDTGEDNEQF
TRBV6-1	TRBJ1-5	ASSRELDQPQH
TRBV27	TRBJ1-4	ASSLAVGGYPEKLF
TRBV7-2	TRBJ1-1	ASRVQGNTEAF
TRBV28	TRBJ1-3	ASVEGKSSGNTIY
TRBV2	TRBJ2-1	ASSDRRSSRTSYNEQF
TRBV7-9	TRBJ1-1	ASIMGQGTPEAF
TRBV19	TRBJ1-6	ASSQAPPSPLH
TRBV6-4	TRBJ2-3	ASSRGLASTDTQY
TRBV27	TRBJ1-4	ASSSRTGFEKLF
TRBV29-1	TRBJ2-5	SVLGEETQY
TRBV7-2	TRBJ2-5	ASSPSLVEETQY
TRBV30	TRBJ2-7	AWRNTGNPYEQY
TRBV27	TRBJ2-7	ASSFGPRTGGYEQY
TRBV5-6	TRBJ1-5	ASSLQGGQPQH
TRBV29-1	TRBJ2-1	SVEGRVSYNEQF
TRBV6-5	TRBJ1-2	ASSYSTDVQGKGYT
TRBV19	TRBJ2-1	ASSTPRGTRINSYNEQF
TRBV7-2	TRBJ2-7	ASSSGLAGVLYEQY
TRBV18	TRBJ1-2	ASSPRDQGSGYT
TRBV7-9	TRBJ2-7	ASSLGWGPQY
TRBV29-1	TRBJ2-7	SAGELSYEQY
TRBV7-9	TRBJ2-6	ASSDNSGANVLT
TRBV5-6	TRBJ2-5	ASSLPPSGGYQETQY
TRBV30	TRBJ2-1	AWSVRGASEQF